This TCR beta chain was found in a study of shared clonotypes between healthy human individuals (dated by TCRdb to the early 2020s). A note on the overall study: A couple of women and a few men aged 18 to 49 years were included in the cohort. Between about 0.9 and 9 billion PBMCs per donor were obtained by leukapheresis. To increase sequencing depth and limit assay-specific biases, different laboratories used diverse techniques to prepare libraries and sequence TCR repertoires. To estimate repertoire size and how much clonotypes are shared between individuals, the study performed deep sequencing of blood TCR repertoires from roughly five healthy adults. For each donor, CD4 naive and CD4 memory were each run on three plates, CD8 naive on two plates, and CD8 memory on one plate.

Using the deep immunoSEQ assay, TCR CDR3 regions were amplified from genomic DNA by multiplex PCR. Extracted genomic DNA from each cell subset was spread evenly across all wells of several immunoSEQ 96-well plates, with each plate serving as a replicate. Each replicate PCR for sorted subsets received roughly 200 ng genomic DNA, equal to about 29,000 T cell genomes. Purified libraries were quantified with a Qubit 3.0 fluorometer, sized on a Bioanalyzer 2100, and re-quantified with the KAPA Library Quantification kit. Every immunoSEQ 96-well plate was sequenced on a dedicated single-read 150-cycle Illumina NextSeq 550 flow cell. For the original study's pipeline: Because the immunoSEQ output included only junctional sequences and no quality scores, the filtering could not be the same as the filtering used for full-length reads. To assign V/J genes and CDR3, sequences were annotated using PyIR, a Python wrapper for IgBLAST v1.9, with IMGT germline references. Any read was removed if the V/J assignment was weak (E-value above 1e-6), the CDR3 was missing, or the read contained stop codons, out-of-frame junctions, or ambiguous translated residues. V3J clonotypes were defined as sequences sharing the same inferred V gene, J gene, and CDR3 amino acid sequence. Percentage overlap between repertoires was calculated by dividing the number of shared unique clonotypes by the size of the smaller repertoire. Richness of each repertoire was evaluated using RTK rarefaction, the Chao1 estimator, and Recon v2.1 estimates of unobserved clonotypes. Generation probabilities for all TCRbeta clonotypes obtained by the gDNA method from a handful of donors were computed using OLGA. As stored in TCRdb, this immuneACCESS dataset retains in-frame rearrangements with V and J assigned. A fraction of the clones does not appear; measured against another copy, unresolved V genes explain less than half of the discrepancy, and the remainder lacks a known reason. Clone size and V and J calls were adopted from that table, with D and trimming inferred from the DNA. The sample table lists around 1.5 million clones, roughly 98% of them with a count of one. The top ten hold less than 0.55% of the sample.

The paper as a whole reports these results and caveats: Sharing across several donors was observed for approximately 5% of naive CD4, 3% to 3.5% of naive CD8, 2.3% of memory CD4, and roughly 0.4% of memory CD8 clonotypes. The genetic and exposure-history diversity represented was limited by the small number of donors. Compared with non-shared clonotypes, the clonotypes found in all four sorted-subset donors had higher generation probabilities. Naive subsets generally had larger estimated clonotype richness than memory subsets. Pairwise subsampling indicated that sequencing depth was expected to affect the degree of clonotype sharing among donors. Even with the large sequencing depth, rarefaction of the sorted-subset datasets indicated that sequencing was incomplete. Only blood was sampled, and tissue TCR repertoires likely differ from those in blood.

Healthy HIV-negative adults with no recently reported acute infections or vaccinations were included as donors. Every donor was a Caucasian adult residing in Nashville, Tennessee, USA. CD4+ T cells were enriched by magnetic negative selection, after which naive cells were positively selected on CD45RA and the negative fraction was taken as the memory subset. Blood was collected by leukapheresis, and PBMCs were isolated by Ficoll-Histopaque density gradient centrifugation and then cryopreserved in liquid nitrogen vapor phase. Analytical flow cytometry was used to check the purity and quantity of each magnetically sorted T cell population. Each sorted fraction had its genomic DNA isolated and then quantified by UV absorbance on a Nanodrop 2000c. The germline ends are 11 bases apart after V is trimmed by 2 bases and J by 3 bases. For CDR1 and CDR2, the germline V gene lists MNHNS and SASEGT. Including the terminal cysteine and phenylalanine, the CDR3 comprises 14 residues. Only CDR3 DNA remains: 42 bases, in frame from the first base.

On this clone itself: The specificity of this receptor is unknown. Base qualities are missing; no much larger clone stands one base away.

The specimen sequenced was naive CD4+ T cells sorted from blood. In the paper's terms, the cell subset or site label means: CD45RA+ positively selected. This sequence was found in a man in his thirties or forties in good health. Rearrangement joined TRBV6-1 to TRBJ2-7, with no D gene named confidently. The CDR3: CASSETRSSYEQYF. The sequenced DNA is TGTGCCAGCAGTGAAACTCGGAGCAGCTACGAGCAGTACTTC.